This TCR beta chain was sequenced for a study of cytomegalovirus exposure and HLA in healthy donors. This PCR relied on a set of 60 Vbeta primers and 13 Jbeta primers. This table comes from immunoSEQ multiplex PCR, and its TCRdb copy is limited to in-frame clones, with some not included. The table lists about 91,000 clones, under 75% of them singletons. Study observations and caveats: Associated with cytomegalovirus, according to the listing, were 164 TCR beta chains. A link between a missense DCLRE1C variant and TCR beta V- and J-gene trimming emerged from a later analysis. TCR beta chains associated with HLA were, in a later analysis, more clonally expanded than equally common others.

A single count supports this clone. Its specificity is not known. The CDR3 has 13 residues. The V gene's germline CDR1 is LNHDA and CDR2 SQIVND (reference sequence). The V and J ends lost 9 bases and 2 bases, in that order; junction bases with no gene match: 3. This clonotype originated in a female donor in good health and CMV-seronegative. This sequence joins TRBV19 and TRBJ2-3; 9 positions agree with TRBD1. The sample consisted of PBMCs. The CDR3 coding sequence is TGTGCCAGCGGACAGGGGAACACAGATACGCAGTATTTT. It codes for CASGQGNTDTQYF.